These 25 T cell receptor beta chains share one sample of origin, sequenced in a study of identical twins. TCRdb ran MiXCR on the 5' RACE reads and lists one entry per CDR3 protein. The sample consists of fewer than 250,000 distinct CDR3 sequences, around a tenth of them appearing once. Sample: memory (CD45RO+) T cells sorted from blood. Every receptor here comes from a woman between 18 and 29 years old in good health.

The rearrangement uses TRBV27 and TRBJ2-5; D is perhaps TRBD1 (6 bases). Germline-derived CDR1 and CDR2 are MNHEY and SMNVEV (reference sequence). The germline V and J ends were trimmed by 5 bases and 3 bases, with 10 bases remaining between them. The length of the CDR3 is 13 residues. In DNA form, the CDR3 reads TGTGCCAGCAGTGCAAACAGGGAAGAGACCCAGTACTTC. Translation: CASSANREETQYF.

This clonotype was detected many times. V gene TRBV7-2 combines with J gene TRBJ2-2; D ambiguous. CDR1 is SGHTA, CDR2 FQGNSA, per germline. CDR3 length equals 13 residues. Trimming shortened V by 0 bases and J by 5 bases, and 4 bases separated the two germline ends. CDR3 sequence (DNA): TGTGCCAGCAGCTTAGCGCGAACCGGGGAGCTGTTTTTT. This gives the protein CASSLARTGELFF.

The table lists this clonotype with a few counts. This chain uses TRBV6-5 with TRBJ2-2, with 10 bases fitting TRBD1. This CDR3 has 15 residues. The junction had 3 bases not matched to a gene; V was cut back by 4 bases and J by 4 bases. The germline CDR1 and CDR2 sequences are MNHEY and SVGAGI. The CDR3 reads CASSSRQGATGELFF. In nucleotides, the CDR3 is TGTGCCAGCAGTTCTCGACAGGGGGCCACCGGGGAGCTGTTTTTT.

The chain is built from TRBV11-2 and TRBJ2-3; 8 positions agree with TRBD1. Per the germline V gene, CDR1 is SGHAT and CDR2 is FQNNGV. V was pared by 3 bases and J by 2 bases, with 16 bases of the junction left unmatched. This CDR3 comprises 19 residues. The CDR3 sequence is CASSFSSGTGVTHTDTQYF. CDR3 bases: TGTGCCAGCAGCTTTTCATCCGGGACAGGAGTAACCCACACAGATACGCAGTATTTT.

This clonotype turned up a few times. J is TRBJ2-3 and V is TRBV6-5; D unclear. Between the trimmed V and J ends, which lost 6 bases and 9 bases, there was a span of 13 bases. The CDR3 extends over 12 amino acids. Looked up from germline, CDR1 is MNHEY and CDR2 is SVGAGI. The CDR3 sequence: CASRDTPETQYF. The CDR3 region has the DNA TGTGCCAGCAGGGATACACCGGAAACGCAGTATTTT.

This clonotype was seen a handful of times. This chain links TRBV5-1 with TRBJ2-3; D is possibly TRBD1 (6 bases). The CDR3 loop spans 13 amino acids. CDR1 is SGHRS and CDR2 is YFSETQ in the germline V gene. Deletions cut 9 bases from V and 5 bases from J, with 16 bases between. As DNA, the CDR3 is TGCGCCACGGGCTCTGGGGGCCGAGATACGCAGTATTTT. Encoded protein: CATGSGGRDTQYF.

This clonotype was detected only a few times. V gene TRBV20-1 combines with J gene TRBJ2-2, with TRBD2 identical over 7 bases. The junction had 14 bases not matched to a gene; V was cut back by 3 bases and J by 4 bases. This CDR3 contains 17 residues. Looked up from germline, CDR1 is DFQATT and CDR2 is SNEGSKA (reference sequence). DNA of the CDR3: TGCAGTGCTAGTCCCGCTAGCGGAGGCTGGTCCACCGGGGAGCTGTTTTTT. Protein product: CSASPASGGWSTGELFF.

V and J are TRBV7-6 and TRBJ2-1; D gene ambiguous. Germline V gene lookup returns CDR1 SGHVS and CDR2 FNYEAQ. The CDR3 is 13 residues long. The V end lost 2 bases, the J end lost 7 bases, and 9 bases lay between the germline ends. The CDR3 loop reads CASSLNGLNEQFF. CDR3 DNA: TGTGCCAGCAGCTTAAACGGGTTGAATGAGCAGTTCTTC.

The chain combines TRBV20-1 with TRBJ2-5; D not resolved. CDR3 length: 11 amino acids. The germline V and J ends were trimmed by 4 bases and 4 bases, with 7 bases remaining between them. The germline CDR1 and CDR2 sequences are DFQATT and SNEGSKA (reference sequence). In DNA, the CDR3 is TGCAGTGCTACCGTAGGAGAGACCCAGTACTTC. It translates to CSATVGETQYF.

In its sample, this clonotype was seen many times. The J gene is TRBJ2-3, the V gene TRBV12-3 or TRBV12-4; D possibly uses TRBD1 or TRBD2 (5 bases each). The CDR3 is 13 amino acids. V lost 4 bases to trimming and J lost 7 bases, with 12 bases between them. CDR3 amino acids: CASSYRGGNTQYF. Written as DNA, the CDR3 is TGTGCCAGCAGTTACCGGGGCGGAAATACGCAGTATTTT.

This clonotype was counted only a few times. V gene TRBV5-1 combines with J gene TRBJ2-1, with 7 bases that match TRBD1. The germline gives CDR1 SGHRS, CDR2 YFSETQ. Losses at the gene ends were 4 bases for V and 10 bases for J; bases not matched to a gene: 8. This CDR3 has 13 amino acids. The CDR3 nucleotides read TGCGCCAGCAGCCAGGGGACAGTTCGCGAGCAGTTCTTC. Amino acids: CASSQGTVREQFF.

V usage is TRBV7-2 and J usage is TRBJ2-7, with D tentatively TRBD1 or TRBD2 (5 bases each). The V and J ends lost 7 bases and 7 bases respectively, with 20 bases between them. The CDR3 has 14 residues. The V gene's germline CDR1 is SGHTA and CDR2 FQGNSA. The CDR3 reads CASTRDLSHGEQYF. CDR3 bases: TGTGCCAGCACCCGGGACCTATCTCATGGGGAGCAGTACTTC.

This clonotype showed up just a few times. The CDR3 sequence is CASSYLAGGETQYF. CDR3 sequence (DNA): TGTGCCAGCAGCTATTTAGCGGGAGGGGAGACCCAGTACTTC. This chain joins TRBV7-2 and TRBJ2-5; 11 bases map to TRBD2. The CDR3 sequence is 14 residues long. Looked up from germline, CDR1 is SGHTA and CDR2 is FQGNSA. V gave up 4 bases and J gave up 5 bases; unmatched junction bases: 3.

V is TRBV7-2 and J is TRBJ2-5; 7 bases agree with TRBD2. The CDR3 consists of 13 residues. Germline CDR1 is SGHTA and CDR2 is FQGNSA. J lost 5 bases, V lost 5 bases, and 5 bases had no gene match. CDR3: CASSPVGGETQYF. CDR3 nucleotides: TGTGCCAGCAGCCCCGTGGGGGGGGAGACCCAGTACTTC.

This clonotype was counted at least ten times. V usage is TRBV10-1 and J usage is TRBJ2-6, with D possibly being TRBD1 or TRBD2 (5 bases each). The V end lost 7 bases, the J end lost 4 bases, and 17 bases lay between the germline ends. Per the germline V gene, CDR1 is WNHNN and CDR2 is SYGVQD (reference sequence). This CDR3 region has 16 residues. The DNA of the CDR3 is TGCGCCAGCAAACCGGGACCCCCTGTAGGGGCCAACGTCCTGACTTTC. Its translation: CASKPGPPVGANVLTF.

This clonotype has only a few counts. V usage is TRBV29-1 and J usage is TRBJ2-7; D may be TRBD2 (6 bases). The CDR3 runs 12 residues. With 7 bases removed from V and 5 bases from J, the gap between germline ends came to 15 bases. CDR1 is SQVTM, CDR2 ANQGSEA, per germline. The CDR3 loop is CSALGLLHEQYF. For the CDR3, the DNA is TGCAGCGCCCTTGGACTACTTCACGAGCAGTACTTC.

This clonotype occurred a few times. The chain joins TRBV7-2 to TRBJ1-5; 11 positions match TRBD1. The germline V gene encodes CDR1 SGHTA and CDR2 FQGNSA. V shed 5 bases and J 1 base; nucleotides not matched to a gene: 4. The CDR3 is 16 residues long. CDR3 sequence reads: CASSLGTGGSNQPQHF. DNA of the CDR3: TGTGCCAGCAGCCTAGGGACAGGGGGAAGCAATCAGCCCCAGCATTTT.

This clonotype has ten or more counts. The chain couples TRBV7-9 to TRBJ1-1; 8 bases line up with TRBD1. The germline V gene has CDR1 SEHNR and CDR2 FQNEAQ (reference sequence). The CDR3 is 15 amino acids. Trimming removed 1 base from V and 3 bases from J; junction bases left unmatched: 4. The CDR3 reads CASSLGDRIDTEAFF. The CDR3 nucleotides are TGTGCCAGCAGCTTAGGGGACAGGATAGACACTGAAGCTTTCTTT. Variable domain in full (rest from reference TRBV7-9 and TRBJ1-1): DTGVSQNPRHKITKRGQNVTFRCDPISEHNRLYWYRQTLGQGPEFLTYFQNEAQLEKSRLLSDRFSAERPKGSFSTLEIQRTEQGDSAMYLCASSLGDRIDTEAFFGQGTRLTVV.

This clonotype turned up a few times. The CDR3 here is CASSPKANTEAFF. CDR3 DNA sequence: TGTGCCAGCAGCCCAAAGGCAAACACTGAAGCTTTCTTT. The chain joins TRBV7-9 to TRBJ1-1; D uncertain. The CDR3 consists of 13 residues. Germline V gene data show CDR1 as SEHNR and CDR2 as FQNEAQ (reference sequence). The V and J ends lost 5 bases and 2 bases respectively, with 9 bases between them.

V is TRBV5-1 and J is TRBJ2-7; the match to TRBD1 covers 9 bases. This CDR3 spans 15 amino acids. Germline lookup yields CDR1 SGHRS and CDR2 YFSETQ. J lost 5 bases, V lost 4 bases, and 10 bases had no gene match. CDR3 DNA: TGCGCCAGCAGCCCGCAGACAGGGGGTGTCCACGAGCAGTACTTC. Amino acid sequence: CASSPQTGGVHEQYF. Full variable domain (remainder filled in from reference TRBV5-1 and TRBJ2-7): KAGVTQTPRYLIKTRGQQVTLSCSPISGHRSVSWYQQTPGQGLQFLFEYFSETQRNKGNFPGRFSGRQFSNSRSEMNVSTLELGDSALYLCASSPQTGGVHEQYFGPGTRLTVT.

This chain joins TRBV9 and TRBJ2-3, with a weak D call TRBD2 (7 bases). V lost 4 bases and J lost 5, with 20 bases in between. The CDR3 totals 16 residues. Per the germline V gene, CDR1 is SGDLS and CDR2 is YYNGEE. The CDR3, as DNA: TGTGCCAGCAGCCCCCGGGATGGGGGGGCGGGAGATACGCAGTATTTT. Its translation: CASSPRDGGAGDTQYF.

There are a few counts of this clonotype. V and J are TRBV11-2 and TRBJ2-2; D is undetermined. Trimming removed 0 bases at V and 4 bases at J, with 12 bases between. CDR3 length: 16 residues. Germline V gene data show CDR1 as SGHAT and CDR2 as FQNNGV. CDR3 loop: CASSLERIMGTGELFF. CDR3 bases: TGTGCCAGCAGCTTAGAACGAATAATGGGCACCGGGGAGCTGTTTTTT.

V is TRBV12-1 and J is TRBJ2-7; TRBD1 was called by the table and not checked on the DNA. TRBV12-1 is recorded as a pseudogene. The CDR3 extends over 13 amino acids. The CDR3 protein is CASSSGVVWEQYF. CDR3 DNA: TGTGCCAGCAGCTCCGGGGTCGTCTGGGAGCAGTACTTC.

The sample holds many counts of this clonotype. CDR3 DNA: TGCAGTGCTAGAGAAATGGCGGGAGGTAACTACAATGAGCAGTTCTTC. Its protein product is CSAREMAGGNYNEQFF. The chain uses TRBV20-1 and TRBJ2-1; 8 nucleotides line up with TRBD2. V shed 0 bases, J shed 3 bases, and the junction held 7 bases outside the gene matches. CDR1 is DFQATT, CDR2 SNEGSKA, per germline (reference sequence). The CDR3 totals 16 residues.

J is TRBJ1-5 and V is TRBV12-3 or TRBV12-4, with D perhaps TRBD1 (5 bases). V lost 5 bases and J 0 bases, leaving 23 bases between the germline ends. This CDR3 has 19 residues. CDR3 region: CASSPLITDRTYSNQPQHF. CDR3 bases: TGTGCCAGCAGTCCCCTTATCACCGACAGAACTTATAGCAATCAGCCCCAGCATTTT.